What follows describes a single T cell receptor (beta chain). The data belong to a study of OX40 agonist ivuxolimab in advanced cancers. Produced via immunoSEQ multiplex PCR; TCRdb's table is partial and in-frame only. The sample holds tens of thousands of clones, around 84% seen once. This receptor was obtained from an adult with an advanced solid tumor such as melanoma, head and neck, liver or kidney cancer. The source was CD4+ or CD8+ T cells sorted from blood, collected in a trial of the OX40 agonist ivuxolimab.

The CDR3 spells CASSLGLGGQPQHF. In nucleotides, the CDR3 is TGTGCCAGCAGTTTAGGGCTTGGGGGGCAGCCCCAGCATTTT. V and J are TRBV28 and TRBJ1-5; D might be TRBD1 (5 bases). Trimming removed 2 bases at V and 7 bases at J, with 12 bases between. Germline CDR1 reads MDHEN; CDR2 reads SYDVKM. The CDR3 loop spans 14 amino acids. Filled out from reference TRBV28 and TRBJ1-5, the complete variable domain reads DVKVTQSSRYLVKRTGEKVFLECVQDMDHENMFWYRQDPGLGLRLIYFSYDVKMKEKGDIPEGYSVSREKKERFSLILESASTNQTSMYLCASSLGLGGQPQHFGDGTRLSIL.